This T cell receptor (beta chain) was recorded in a study of early T cells in non-severe SARS-CoV-2 infection. The V and J ends lost 3 bases and 0 bases respectively, with 8 bases between them. In germline, CDR1 is LNHDA, CDR2 SQIVND (reference sequence). The CDR3 spans 14 residues. One entry per CDR3 protein, called by TCRdb with MiXCR from the 5' RACE reads. Of approximately 30,000 distinct CDR3 sequences in the sample, about 4.6% were seen once. The specimen was whole blood. This receptor was identified in an adult who was a healthcare worker with PCR-confirmed SARS-CoV-2 infection or an uninfected control (not recorded which). This chain uses TRBV19 with TRBJ1-1; D uncertain. CDR3 bases: TGTGCCAGTAGTATTTCCCCGGTGAACACTGAAGCTTTCTTT. Protein product: CASSISPVNTEAFF.